The next 18 T cell receptor beta chains were all read from a single sample in a study of cytomegalovirus exposure and HLA in healthy donors. A multiplex PCR was run with 60 Vbeta primers and 13 Jbeta primers. The protocol was immunoSEQ multiplex PCR, while the TCRdb copy is restricted to in-frame clones and leaves out a portion. The sample shows 90,000 to 150,000 clones, around 70% of them seen only once. Sequencing used PBMCs. The receptor source for this set is a woman aged 40-49 years in good health and CMV-seropositive.

This chain joins TRBV4-1 and TRBJ2-2, with TRBD2 as a possible D gene (7 bases). Germline V gene sequence: CDR1 MGHRA, CDR2 YSYEKL. With 4 bases removed from V and 8 bases from J, the gap between germline ends came to 20 bases. This CDR3 is 16 amino acids long. CDR3 sequence reads: CASSPPIGGRSGELFF. The CDR3 DNA sequence: TGCGCCAGCAGCCCCCCTATCGGGGGGCGTTCGGGGGAGCTGTTTTTT.

J is TRBJ2-3 and V is TRBV7-8, with 8 bases aligning to TRBD2. The CDR3 is 16 residues long. The V gene end was trimmed by 6 bases and the J gene end by 3 bases; junction bases not matched to a gene: 11. In germline, CDR1 is SGHVS, CDR2 FQNEAQ. The CDR3 spells CASSFIRSGATDTQYF. The CDR3 DNA is TGTGCCAGCAGTTTTATCCGTAGCGGGGCGACAGATACGCAGTATTTT.

J is TRBJ1-1 and V is TRBV7-9, with 9 bases fitting TRBD1. The V gene end was trimmed by 4 bases and the J gene end by 0 bases; junction bases not matched to a gene: 3. CDR3 length: 15 residues. Germline CDR1 and CDR2: SEHNR and FQNEAQ (reference sequence). CDR3: CASSSGTGMNTEAFF. CDR3 DNA: TGTGCCAGCAGCTCCGGGACAGGGATGAACACTGAAGCTTTCTTT.

The rearrangement joins TRBV19 to TRBJ2-5, with D tentatively TRBD1 (6 bases). The CDR3 runs to 14 residues. V lost 5 bases and J lost 4, with 14 bases in between. Per germline, CDR1 LNHDA and CDR2 SQIVND (reference sequence). In DNA, the CDR3 is TGTGCCAGTAGTGCAGGGGTTCAATCAGAGACCCAGTACTTC. It specifies CASSAGVQSETQYF.

This chain connects TRBV5-1 to TRBJ2-7, with 7 bases aligning to TRBD1. J gave up 2 bases and V 7 bases, and 21 bases lay outside the gene matches. CDR1 is SGHRS, CDR2 YFSETQ, per germline. The CDR3 spans 18 residues. The CDR3 is CASRGLGLGQPYPYEQYF. In DNA form, the CDR3 reads TGCGCCAGCCGCGGCCTCGGGTTGGGACAGCCATATCCCTACGAGCAGTACTTC.

CDR3 nucleotides: TGTGCCAGCAGTTTATCCAGTCTAGGCACTGAAGCTTTCTTT. As protein: CASSLSSLGTEAFF. The gene calls are TRBV27 and TRBJ1-1; the D is unclear. V was shortened by 0 bases and J by 4 bases, with 9 bases between the two germline ends. This CDR3 region has 14 residues. The germline V gene encodes CDR1 MNHEY and CDR2 SMNVEV (reference sequence).

This clone was seen only a few times. The chain employs TRBV4-3 and TRBJ1-2; 8 bases align to TRBD1. V lost 3 bases, J lost 2 bases, and 8 bases stayed unmatched. The CDR3 contains 16 residues. In germline, CDR1 is LGHNA, CDR2 YSLEER. CDR3 sequence reads: CASSHRTGTGNYGYTF. The CDR3, as DNA: TGCGCCAGCAGCCATAGAACCGGGACAGGCAACTATGGCTACACCTTC.

The genes are TRBV9 and TRBJ2-1; 10 bases agree with TRBD2. Germline CDR1 and CDR2: SGDLS and YYNGEE. CDR3 length equals 12 residues. J lost 9 bases, V lost 5 bases, and 2 bases had no gene match. This chain's CDR3 is CASSWTSGEQFF. CDR3 nucleotides: TGTGCCAGCAGTTGGACTAGCGGTGAGCAGTTCTTC.

This clone was seen a single time. The chain is built from TRBV28 and TRBJ1-1, with 8 bases matching TRBD1. Looked up from germline, CDR1 is MDHEN and CDR2 is SYDVKM. V gave up 6 bases and J gave up 7 bases; unmatched junction bases: 4. CDR3 size: 12 residues. CDR3 in DNA: TGTGCCAGCAGAACCGGGACAGGTGAAGCTTTCTTT. Its translation is CASRTGTGEAFF. The whole variable domain, remainder taken from reference TRBV28 and TRBJ1-1, is DVKVTQSSRYLVKRTGEKVFLECVQDMDHENMFWYRQDPGLGLRLIYFSYDVKMKEKGDIPEGYSVSREKKERFSLILESASTNQTSMYLCASRTGTGEAFFGQGTRLTVV.

This chain connects TRBV6-5 to TRBJ1-1; TRBD1 aligns across 9 bases. This CDR3 contains 14 residues. The V segment lost 1 base and the J segment 8 bases; nucleotides outside the gene matches: 5. The germline gives CDR1 MNHEY, CDR2 SVGAGI. The CDR3, as DNA: TGTGCCAGCAGTTACTTTGGGACAGGGACCGAAGCTTTCTTT. It translates to CASSYFGTGTEAFF.

The chain has TRBV5-1 and TRBJ2-7, with 7 bases that match TRBD1. Germline CDR1 SGHRS, CDR2 YFSETQ. Trimming removed 4 bases from V and 6 bases from J; junction bases left unmatched: 7. CDR3 size: 13 residues. The CDR3 protein is CASSLYRQGEQYF. In DNA form, the CDR3 reads TGCGCCAGCAGCCTCTACCGACAGGGCGAGCAGTACTTC.

J is TRBJ2-3 and V is TRBV4-3; D remains unclear. Per the germline V gene, CDR1 is LGHNA and CDR2 is YSLEER. Trimming took off 4 bases at V and 3 bases at J, with 8 bases between the two ends. The CDR3 has 13 residues. The CDR3 coding sequence is TGCGCCAGCAGCCGCGCTAGAACAGATACGCAGTATTTT. Amino acid sequence: CASSRARTDTQYF.

This chain uses TRBV7-9 with TRBJ2-7, with D possibly matching TRBD1 (6 bases). The V gene lost 1 base and the J gene lost 0 bases, with 16 bases spanning the gap. Per germline, CDR1 SEHNR and CDR2 FQNEAQ (reference sequence). The CDR3 totals 17 residues. CDR3 amino acids: CASSLVGEGHISYEQYF. Written as DNA, the CDR3 is TGTGCCAGCAGCTTAGTAGGCGAGGGACACATCTCCTACGAGCAGTACTTC.

The chain uses TRBV5-4 and TRBJ1-1, with D hard to call. CDR3 size: 16 residues. V was shortened by 0 bases and J by 0 bases, with 12 bases between the two germline ends. CDR1 is SGHNT and CDR2 is YYREEE in the germline V gene (reference sequence). The CDR3 here is CASSLGQIPMNTEAFF. In nucleotides, the CDR3 is TGTGCCAGCAGCTTGGGGCAGATCCCCATGAACACTGAAGCTTTCTTT.

The rearrangement joins TRBV19 to TRBJ1-5, with 7 bases lining up with TRBD1. Germline CDR1 LNHDA, CDR2 SQIVND (reference sequence). CDR3 length: 16 residues. Trimming at V came to 5 bases and at J to 2 bases, leaving 9 bases not matched to a gene. The CDR3 sequence: CASSLSYRGRNQPQHF. The CDR3 DNA follows: TGTGCCAGTAGTTTATCCTACAGGGGCCGCAATCAGCCCCAGCATTTT.

The chain joins TRBV5-6 to TRBJ1-3; D gene uncertain. The CDR3 contains 16 residues. Trimming shortened V by 2 bases and J by 0 bases, and 12 bases separated the two germline ends. The germline V gene has CDR1 SGHDT and CDR2 YYEEEE. This chain's CDR3 is CASSLGVGFSGNTIYF. CDR3 nucleotides: TGTGCCAGCAGCTTAGGAGTCGGATTCTCTGGAAACACCATATATTTT.

The sample holds a few counts of this clone. This chain uses TRBV4-3 with TRBJ2-3; 10 bases match TRBD2. The germline V gene encodes CDR1 LGHNA and CDR2 YSLEER. Losses at the gene ends were 0 bases for V and 3 bases for J; bases not matched to a gene: 3. This CDR3 region has 16 residues. CDR3 sequence: CASSQESGGATDTQYF. As DNA, the CDR3 is TGCGCCAGCAGCCAAGAAAGCGGGGGGGCAACAGATACGCAGTATTTT.

This clone was recorded a few times. This chain joins TRBV5-4 and TRBJ1-1, with 8 bases lining up with TRBD1. V shed 6 bases and J 4 bases; nucleotides not matched to a gene: 5. CDR3 length equals 13 residues. In germline, CDR1 is SGHNT, CDR2 YYREEE (reference sequence). CDR3 nucleotides: TGTGCCAGCAAAAAAGGACAGGGCACTGAAGCTTTCTTT. Translated: CASKKGQGTEAFF.